Listed below are T cell receptor beta chains from one sample, sequenced in a study of blood T cell repertoires in COVID-19. The data were produced by immunoSEQ multiplex PCR, yet TCRdb's version contains in-frame clones alone and is incomplete. The repertoire includes tens of thousands of clones, approximately 89% of them detected once, and 9% to 15% sits in the top ten. What was sequenced was peripheral blood. The origin of the receptors is a man between 65 and 80 years old with active or convalescent COVID-19. CDR3s include the opening cysteine and the closing phenylalanine or tryptophan. Fields, in order: V gene, J gene, CDR3 protein.

V: TRBV6-2/TRBV6-3
J: TRBJ2-5
CDR3: CASSQGETQYF

V: TRBV30
J: TRBJ2-7
CDR3: CACPLGTGGRYEQYF

V: TRBV4-1
J: TRBJ2-3
CDR3: CASSQDLRDRGYMGADTQYF

V: TRBV21-1
J: TRBJ1-2
CDR3: CASSRDRRFNYGYTF

V: TRBV4-3
J: TRBJ1-2
CDR3: CASSQDRGKYGYTF

V: TRBV2
J: TRBJ1-2
CDR3: CASSVQSAGYGYTF

V: TRBV5-1
J: TRBJ1-2
CDR3: CASSRSNTGDGYTF

V: TRBV28
J: TRBJ2-6
CDR3: CASSSGGPLSGANVLTF

V: TRBV29-1
J: TRBJ1-1
CDR3: CSVYLGRENTEAFF

V: TRBV19
J: TRBJ1-3
CDR3: CASSASQGAGNTIYF

V: TRBV19
J: TRBJ2-2
CDR3: CASSIDSGFRTGELFF

V: TRBV6-5
J: TRBJ1-4
CDR3: CASSPTNRAEKLFF

V: TRBV7-7
J: TRBJ2-7
CDR3: CASSLGGGVGDEQYF

V: TRBV10-3
J: TRBJ1-1
CDR3: CAISELRGPEAFF

V: TRBV4-3
J: TRBJ2-3
CDR3: CASSQDSVTDTQYF

V: TRBV2
J: TRBJ2-7
CDR3: CASSAEKRTGGREQYF

V: TRBV2
J: TRBJ1-4
CDR3: CASSEDRRGDRIREKLFF

V: TRBV12-3/TRBV12-4
J: TRBJ1-2
CDR3: CASSSQWSGYTF

V: TRBV5-4
J: TRBJ1-2
CDR3: CASSLRDKYYGYTF

V: TRBV27
J: TRBJ2-1
CDR3: CASSDSGTGGEAGFWGSYNEQFF

V: TRBV5-1
J: TRBJ2-7
CDR3: CASTSAGTGVRDEQYF

V: TRBV6-1
J: TRBJ1-1
CDR3: CASSERETEAFF

V: TRBV15
J: TRBJ2-6
CDR3: CATSRHGDSHLSGANVLTF

V: TRBV5-1
J: TRBJ1-3
CDR3: CASSFGGAPGNTIYF

V: TRBV24-1
J: TRBJ1-5
CDR3: CATSEAGPSNQPQHF

V: TRBV24-1
J: TRBJ1-4
CDR3: CATSDPGQTNEKLFF

V: TRBV24-1
J: TRBJ1-1
CDR3: CATSDSGTSNTEAFF

V: TRBV15
J: TRBJ1-4
CDR3: CATSRAAGSNEKLFF

V: TRBV27
J: TRBJ2-7
CDR3: CASSFVGVGEQYF

V: TRBV9
J: TRBJ2-3
CDR3: CASSAPLAGGVSRTQYF

V: TRBV7-2
J: TRBJ2-3
CDR3: CASSLVGQGTDTQYF

V: TRBV4-3
J: TRBJ2-7
CDR3: CASSQDQGSPYEQYF

V: TRBV5-1
J: TRBJ2-5
CDR3: CASSPVPGYQETQYF

V: TRBV7-9
J: TRBJ1-1
CDR3: CASSFQRLNTEAFF

V: TRBV7-2
J: TRBJ2-7
CDR3: CASSRYAGDSYEQYF

V: TRBV4-2
J: TRBJ1-1
CDR3: CASSPDGQGILEAFF

V: TRBV5-4
J: TRBJ1-1
CDR3: CASAFVRGEAFF

V: TRBV27
J: TRBJ1-4
CDR3: CASSFNGDEKLFF

V: TRBV7-3
J: TRBJ2-3
CDR3: CASSLRGAPTDTQYF

V: TRBV2
J: TRBJ1-2
CDR3: CASTFFRDRAQGYTF

V: TRBV28
J: TRBJ2-1
CDR3: CASSLYSYNEQFF

V: TRBV7-6
J: TRBJ2-1
CDR3: CASSSGTEQFF

V: TRBV7-2
J: TRBJ2-1
CDR3: CASSSDRSYNEQFF

V: TRBV11-2
J: TRBJ1-2
CDR3: CASSLGPEYYGYTF

V: TRBV5-4
J: TRBJ2-3
CDR3: CASSFTGTRPTTDTQYF

V: TRBV14
J: TRBJ2-7
CDR3: CASSIRGTGPNEQYF